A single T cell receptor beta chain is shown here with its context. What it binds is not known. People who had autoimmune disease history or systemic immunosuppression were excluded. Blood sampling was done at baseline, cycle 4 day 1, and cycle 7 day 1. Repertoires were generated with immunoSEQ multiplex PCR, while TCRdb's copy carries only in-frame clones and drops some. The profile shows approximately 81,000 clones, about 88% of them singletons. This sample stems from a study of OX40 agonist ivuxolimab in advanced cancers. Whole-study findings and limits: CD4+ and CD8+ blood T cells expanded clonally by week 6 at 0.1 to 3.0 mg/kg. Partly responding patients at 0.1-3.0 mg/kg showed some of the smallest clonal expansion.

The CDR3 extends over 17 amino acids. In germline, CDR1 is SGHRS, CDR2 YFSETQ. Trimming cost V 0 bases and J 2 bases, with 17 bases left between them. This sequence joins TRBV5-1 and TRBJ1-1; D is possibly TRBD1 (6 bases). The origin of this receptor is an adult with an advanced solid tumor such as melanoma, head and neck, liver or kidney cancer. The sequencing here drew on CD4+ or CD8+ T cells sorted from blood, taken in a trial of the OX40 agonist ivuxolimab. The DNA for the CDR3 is TGCGCCAGCAGCTTGGGCCCTGCCGGGACAACCAACACTGAAGCTTTCTTT. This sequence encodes CASSLGPAGTTNTEAFF. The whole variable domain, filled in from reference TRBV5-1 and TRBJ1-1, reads KAGVTQTPRYLIKTRGQQVTLSCSPISGHRSVSWYQQTPGQGLQFLFEYFSETQRNKGNFPGRFSGRQFSNSRSEMNVSTLELGDSALYLCASSLGPAGTTNTEAFFGQGTRLTVV.